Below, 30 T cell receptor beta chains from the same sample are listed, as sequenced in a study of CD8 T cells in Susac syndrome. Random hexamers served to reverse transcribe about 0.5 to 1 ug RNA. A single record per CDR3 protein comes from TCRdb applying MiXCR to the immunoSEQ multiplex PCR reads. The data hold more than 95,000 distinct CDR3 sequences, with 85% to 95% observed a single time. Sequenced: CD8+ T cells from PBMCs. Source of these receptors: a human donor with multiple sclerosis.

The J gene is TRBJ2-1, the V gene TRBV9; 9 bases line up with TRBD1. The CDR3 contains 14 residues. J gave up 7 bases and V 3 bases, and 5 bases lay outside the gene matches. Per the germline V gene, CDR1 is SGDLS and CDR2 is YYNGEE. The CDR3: CASSEDRGVNEQFF. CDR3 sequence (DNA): TGTGCCAGCAGCGAGGACAGGGGAGTGAATGAGCAGTTCTTC.

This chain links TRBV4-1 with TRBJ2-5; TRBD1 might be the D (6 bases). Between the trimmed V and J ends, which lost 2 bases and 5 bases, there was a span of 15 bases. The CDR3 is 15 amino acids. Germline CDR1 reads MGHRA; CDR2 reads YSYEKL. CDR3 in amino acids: CASSQNTGIDETQYF. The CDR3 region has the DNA TGCGCCAGCAGCCAAAATACAGGGATAGACGAGACCCAGTACTTC.

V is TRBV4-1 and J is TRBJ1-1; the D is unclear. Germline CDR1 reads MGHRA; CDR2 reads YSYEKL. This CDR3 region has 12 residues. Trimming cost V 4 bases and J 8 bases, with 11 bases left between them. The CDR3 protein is CASSPGWAEAFF. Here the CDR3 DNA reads TGCGCCAGCAGCCCAGGATGGGCCGAAGCTTTCTTT.

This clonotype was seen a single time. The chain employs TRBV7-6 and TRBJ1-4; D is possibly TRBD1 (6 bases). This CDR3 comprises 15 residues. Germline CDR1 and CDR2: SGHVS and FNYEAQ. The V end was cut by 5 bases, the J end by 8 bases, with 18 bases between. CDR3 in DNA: TGTGCCAGCAGCCCATCCGGGGGGGCAGGAGAAAAACTGTTTTTT. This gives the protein CASSPSGGAGEKLFF. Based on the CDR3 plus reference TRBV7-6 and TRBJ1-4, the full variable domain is GAGVSQSPRYKVTKRGQDVALRCDPISGHVSLYWYRQALGQGPEFLTYFNYEAQQDKSGLPNDRFSAERPEGSISTLTIQRTEQRDSAMYRCASSPSGGAGEKLFFGSGTQLSVL.

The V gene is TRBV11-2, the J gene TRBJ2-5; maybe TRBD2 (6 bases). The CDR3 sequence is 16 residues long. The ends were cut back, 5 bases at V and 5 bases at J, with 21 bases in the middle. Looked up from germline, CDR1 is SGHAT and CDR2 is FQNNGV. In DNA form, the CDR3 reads TGTGCCAGCAGCCCCGGGACTCCCAAGTTGGGGGAGACCCAGTACTTC. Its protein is CASSPGTPKLGETQYF.

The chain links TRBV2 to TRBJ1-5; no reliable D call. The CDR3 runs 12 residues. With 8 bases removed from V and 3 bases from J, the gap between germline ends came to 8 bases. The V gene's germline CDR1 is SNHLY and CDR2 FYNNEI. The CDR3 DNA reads TGTGCCAGCGGGCAGGACAATCAGCCCCAGCATTTT. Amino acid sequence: CASGQDNQPQHF.

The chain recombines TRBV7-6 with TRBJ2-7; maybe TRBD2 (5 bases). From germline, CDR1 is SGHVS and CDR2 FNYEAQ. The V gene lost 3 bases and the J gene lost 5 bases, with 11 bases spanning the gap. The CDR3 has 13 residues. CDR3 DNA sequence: TGTGCCAGCAGCTTTGGAGGTCTGAACGAGCAGTACTTC. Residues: CASSFGGLNEQYF.

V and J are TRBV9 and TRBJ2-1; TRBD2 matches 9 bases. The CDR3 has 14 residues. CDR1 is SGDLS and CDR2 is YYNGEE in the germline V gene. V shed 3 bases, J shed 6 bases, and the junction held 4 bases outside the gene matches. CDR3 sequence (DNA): TGTGCCAGCAGCGCTAGCGGGACAACCAATGAGCAGTTCTTC. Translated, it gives CASSASGTTNEQFF.

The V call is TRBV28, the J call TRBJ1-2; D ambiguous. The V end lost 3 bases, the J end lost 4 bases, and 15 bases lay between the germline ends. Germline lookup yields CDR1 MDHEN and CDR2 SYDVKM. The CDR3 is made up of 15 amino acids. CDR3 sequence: CASSFVRAPSYGYTF. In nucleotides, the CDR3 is TGTGCCAGCAGTTTCGTCCGGGCCCCCTCCTATGGCTACACCTTC.

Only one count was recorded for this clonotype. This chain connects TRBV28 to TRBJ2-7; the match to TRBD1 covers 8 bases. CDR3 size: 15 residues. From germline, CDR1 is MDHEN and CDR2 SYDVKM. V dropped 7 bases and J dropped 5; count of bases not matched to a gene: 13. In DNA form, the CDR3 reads TGTGCCAGCACCAAAGGGGCAGGGGGCCTGGACGAGCAGTACTTC. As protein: CASTKGAGGLDEQYF.

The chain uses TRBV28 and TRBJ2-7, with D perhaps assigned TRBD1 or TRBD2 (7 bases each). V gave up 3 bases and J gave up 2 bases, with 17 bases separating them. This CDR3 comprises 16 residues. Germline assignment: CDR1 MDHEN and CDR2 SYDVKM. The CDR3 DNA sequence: TGTGCCAGCAGTTTGGGGAGGGGGCCCTTAACCTACGAGCAGTACGTC. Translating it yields CASSLGRGPLTYEQYV.

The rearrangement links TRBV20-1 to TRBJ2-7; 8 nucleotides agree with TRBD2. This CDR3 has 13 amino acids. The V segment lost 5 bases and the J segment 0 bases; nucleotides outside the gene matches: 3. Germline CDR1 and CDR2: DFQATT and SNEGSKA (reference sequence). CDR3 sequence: CSARLASSYEQYF. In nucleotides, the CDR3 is TGCAGTGCTCGACTAGCGAGCTCCTACGAGCAGTACTTC.

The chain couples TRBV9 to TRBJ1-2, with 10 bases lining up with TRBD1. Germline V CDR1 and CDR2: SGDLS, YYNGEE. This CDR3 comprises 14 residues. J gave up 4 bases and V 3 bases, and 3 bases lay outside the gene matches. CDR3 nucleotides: TGTGCCAGCAGCGGACAGGGGGCGTTCTATGGCTACACCTTC. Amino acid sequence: CASSGQGAFYGYTF.

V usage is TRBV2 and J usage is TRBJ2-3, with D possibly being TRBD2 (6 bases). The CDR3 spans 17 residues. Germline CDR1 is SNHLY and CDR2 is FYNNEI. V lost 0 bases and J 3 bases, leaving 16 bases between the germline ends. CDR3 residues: CASSEAGKRGRTDTQYF. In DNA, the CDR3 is TGTGCCAGCAGTGAAGCGGGAAAGAGAGGGAGGACAGATACGCAGTATTTT.

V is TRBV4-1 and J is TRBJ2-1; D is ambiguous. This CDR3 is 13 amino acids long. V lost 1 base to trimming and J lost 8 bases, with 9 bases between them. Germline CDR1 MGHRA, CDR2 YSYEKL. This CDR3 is CASSQALWDEQFF. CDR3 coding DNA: TGCGCCAGCAGCCAAGCCTTATGGGATGAGCAGTTCTTC.

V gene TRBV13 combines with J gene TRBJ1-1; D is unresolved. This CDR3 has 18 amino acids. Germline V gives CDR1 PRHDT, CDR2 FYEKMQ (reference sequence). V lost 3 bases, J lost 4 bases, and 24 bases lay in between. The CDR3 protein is CASSLSSPIGWGITEAFF. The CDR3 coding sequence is TGTGCCAGCAGCTTGTCCAGCCCGATTGGCTGGGGAATCACTGAAGCTTTCTTT.

CDR3 region: CASSEIGTGNEQFF. CDR3 nucleotide sequence: TGTGCCAGCAGCGAAATTGGGACAGGCAATGAGCAGTTCTTC. The V gene is TRBV6-1, the J gene TRBJ2-1, with 8 positions matching TRBD1. The CDR3 is 14 amino acids. V gave up 6 bases and J gave up 6 bases; unmatched junction bases: 7. Germline values: CDR1 MNHNS, CDR2 SASEGT.

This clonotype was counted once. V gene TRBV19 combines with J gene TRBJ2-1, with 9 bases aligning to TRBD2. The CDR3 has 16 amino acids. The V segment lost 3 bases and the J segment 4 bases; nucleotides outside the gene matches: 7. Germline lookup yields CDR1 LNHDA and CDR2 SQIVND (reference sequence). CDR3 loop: CASSIGAGGPYNEQFF. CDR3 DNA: TGTGCCAGTAGTATCGGAGCGGGAGGACCTTACAATGAGCAGTTCTTC.

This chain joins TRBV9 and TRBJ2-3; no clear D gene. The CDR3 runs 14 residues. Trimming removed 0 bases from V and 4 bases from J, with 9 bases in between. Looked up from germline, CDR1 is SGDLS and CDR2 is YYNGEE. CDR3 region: CASSVVGAADTQYF. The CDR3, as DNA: TGTGCCAGCAGCGTAGTCGGCGCCGCAGATACGCAGTATTTT.

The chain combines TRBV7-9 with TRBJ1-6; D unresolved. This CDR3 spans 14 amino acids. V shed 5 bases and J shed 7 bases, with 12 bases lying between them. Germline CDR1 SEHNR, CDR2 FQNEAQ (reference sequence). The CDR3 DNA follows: TGTGCCAGCAGCGCAAGCGGAGGGAATTCACCCCTCCACTTT. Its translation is CASSASGGNSPLHF.

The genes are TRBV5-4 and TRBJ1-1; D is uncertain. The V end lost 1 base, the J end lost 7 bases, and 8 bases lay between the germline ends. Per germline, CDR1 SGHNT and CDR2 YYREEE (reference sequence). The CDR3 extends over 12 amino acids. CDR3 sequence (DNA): TGTGCCAGCAGCTTGTGGGAGGGTGAAGCTTTCTTT. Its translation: CASSLWEGEAFF.

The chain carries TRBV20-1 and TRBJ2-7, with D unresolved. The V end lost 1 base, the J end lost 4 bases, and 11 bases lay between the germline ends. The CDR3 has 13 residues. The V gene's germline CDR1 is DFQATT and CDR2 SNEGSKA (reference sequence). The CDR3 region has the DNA TGCAGTGCTAGAGTACTCATCCCATACGAGCAGTACTTC. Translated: CSARVLIPYEQYF.

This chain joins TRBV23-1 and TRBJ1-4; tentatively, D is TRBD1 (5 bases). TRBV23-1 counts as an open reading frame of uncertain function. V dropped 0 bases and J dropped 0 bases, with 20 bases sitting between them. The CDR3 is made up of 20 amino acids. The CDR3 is CASSQSTRDSRTTTNEKLFF. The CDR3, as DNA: TGCGCCAGCAGTCAATCGACGAGAGACAGTCGGACCACAACTAATGAAAAACTGTTTTTT.

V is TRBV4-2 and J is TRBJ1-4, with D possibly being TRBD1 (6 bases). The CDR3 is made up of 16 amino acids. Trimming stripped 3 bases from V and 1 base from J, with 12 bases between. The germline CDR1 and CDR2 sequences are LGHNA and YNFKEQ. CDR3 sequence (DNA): TGTGCCAGCAGCCAGGAAACAGGGCGAACTAATGAAAAACTGTTTTTT. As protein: CASSQETGRTNEKLFF.

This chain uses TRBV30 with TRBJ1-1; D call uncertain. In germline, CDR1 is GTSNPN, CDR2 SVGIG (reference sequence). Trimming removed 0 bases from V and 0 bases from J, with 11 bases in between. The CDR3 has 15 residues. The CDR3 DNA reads TGTGCCTGGAGTGTAGACGGCGGGATGAACACTGAAGCTTTCTTT. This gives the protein CAWSVDGGMNTEAFF.

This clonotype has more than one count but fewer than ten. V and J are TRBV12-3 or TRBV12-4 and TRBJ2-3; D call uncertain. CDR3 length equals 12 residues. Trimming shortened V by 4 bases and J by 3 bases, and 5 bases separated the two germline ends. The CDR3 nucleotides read TGTGCCAGCAGTTCTGGGACAGATACGCAGTATTTT. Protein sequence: CASSSGTDTQYF.

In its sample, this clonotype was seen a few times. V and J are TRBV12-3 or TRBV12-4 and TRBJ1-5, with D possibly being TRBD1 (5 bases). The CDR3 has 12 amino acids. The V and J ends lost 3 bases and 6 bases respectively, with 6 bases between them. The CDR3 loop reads CASSFGGQPQHF. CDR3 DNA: TGTGCCAGCAGTTTCGGGGGTCAGCCCCAGCATTTT.

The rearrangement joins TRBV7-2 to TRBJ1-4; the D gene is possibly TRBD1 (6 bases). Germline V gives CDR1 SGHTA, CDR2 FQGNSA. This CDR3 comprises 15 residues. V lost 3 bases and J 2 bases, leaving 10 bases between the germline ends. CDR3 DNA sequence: TGTGCCAGCAGCTTTACAGGGAGGACTAATGAAAAACTGTTTTTT. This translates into CASSFTGRTNEKLFF.

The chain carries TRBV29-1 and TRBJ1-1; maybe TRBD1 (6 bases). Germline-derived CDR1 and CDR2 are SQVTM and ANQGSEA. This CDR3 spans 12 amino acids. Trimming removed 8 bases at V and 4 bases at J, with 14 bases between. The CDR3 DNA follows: TGCAGCTCTGAAGGGGGGTTCACTGAAGCTTTCTTT. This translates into CSSEGGFTEAFF.

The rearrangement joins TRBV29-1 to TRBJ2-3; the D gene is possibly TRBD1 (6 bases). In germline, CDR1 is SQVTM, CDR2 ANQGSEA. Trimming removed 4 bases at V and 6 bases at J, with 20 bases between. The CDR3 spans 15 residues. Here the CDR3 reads CSVARGRGNTDTQYF. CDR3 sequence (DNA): TGCAGCGTTGCTAGGGGCAGGGGCAATACGGATACGCAGTATTTT.